The present TCR beta chain was sequenced within a study of blood T cell repertoires in COVID-19. Study background: Both acute and convalescent COVID-19 samples were obtained from the United States, Italy and Spain. T cells, B-cell-depleted T cells, or PBMCs provided the cDNA or gDNA that served as material.

Per the original data handling: How many nucleated cells were present was estimated from reference gene primer amplification. TCRdb keeps only in-frame clones here, not all; method: immunoSEQ multiplex PCR. The D gene and trimming were derived from the DNA, and the V and J assignments and clone size from that table. The sample records some 220,000 clones, approximately 80% being singletons. Germline V gene lookup returns CDR1 SGHRS and CDR2 YFSETQ. This CDR3 comprises 15 residues. V trimming: 0 bases; J trimming: 4 bases; junction bases outside the gene matches: 3. This sequence joins TRBV5-1 and TRBJ1-2; 10 bases are a match to TRBD1. This receptor was identified in a woman older than 75 with active or convalescent COVID-19. Sequencing input: peripheral blood. CDR3 in amino acids: CASSLEDRGSYGYTF. The CDR3 nucleotides read TGCGCCAGCAGCTTGGAGGACAGGGGGAGCTATGGCTACACCTTC.